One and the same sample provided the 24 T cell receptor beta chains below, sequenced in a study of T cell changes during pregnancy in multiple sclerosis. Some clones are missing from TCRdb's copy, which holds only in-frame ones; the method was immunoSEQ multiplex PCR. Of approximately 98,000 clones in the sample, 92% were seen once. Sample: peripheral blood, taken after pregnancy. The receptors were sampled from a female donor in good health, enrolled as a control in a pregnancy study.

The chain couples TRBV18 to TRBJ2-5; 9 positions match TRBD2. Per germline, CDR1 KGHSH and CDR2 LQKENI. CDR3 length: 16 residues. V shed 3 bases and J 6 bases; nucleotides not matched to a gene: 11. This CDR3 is CASSPPEGRGGKTQYF. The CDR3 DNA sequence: TGTGCCAGCTCACCCCCCGAGGGGCGGGGGGGTAAGACCCAGTACTTC.

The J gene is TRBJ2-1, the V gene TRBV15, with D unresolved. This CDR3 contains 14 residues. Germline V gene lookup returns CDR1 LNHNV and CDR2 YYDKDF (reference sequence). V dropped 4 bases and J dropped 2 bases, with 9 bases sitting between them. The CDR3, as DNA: TGTGCCACCAGCAATAGACAAACCTACAATGAGCAGTTCTTC. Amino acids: CATSNRQTYNEQFF.

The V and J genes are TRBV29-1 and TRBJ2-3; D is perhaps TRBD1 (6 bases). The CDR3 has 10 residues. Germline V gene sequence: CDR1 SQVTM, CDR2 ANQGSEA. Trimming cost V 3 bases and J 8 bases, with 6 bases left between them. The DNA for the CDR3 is TGCAGCGTTGACAGGGGTACGCAGTATTTT. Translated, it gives CSVDRGTQYF.

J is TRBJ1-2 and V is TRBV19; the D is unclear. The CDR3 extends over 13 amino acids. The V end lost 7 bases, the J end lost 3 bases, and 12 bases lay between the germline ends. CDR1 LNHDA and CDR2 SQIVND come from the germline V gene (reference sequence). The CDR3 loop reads CASTMDGDYGYTF. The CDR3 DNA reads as TGTGCCAGTACTATGGACGGGGACTATGGCTACACCTTC.

The CDR3 DNA is TGTGCCACCTTGTCTCGGTCGTCCTACAATGAGCAGTTCTTC. It specifies CATLSRSSYNEQFF. The rearrangement uses TRBV7-2 and TRBJ2-1; D uncertain. V gave up 10 bases and J gave up 1 base, with 14 bases separating them. CDR1 is SGHTA, CDR2 FQGNSA, per germline. CDR3 length: 14 residues.

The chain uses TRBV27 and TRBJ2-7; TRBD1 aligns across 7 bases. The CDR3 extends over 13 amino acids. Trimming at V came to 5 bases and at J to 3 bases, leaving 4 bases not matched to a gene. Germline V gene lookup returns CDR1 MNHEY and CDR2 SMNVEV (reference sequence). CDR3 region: CASSVGQDYEQYF. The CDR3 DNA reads TGTGCCAGCAGTGTCGGACAGGACTACGAGCAGTACTTC.

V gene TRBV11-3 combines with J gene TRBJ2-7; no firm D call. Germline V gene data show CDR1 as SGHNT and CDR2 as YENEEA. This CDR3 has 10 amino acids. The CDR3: CGSSTYEQYF. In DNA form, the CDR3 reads TGTGGATCGTCTACCTACGAGCAGTACTTC.

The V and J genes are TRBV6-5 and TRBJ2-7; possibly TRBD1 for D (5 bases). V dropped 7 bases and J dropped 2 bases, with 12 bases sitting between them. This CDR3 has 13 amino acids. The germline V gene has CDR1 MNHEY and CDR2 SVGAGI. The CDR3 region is CASTQGLPYEQYF. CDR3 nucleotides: TGTGCCAGCACCCAGGGCCTACCCTACGAGCAGTACTTC.

The CDR3 bases are TGTGCCAGTAGGCCCCGTCTGGGACTAGGGAACACCGGGGAGCTGTTTTTT. Translated, it gives CASRPRLGLGNTGELFF. This chain connects TRBV19 to TRBJ2-2, with 8 bases that match TRBD2. Losses at the gene ends were 6 bases for V and 1 base for J; bases not matched to a gene: 10. Germline V CDR1 and CDR2: LNHDA, SQIVND (reference sequence). The CDR3 extends over 17 amino acids.

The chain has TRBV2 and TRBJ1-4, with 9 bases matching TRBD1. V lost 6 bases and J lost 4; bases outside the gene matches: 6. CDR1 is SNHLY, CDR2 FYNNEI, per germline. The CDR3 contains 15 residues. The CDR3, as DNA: TGTGCCAGCAGCCAACAGACAGGGGGTAATGAAAAACTGTTTTTT. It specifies CASSQQTGGNEKLFF.

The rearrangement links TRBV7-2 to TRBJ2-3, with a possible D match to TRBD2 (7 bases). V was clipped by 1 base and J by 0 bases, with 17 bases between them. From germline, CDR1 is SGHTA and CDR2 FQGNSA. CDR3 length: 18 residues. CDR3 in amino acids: CASSLVGGGYYSTDTQYF. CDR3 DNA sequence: TGTGCCAGCAGCTTAGTGGGAGGGGGTTACTATAGCACAGATACGCAGTATTTT.

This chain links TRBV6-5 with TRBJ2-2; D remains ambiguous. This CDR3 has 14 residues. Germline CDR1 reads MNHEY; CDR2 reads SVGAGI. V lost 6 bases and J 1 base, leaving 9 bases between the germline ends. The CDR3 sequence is CASRKSGNTGELFF. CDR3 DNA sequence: TGTGCCAGCAGAAAGTCGGGGAACACCGGGGAGCTGTTTTTT.

DNA of the CDR3: TGCGCCAGCAGCTTGAAGAGACTAGCGGGAGAAGCCTACGAGCAGTACTTC. The encoded protein is CASSLKRLAGEAYEQYF. The V and J genes are TRBV5-1 and TRBJ2-7; 12 bases match TRBD2. Germline CDR1 is SGHRS and CDR2 is YFSETQ. This CDR3 is built from 17 residues. With 1 base clipped from V and 2 bases from J, the junction kept 7 bases outside the gene matches.

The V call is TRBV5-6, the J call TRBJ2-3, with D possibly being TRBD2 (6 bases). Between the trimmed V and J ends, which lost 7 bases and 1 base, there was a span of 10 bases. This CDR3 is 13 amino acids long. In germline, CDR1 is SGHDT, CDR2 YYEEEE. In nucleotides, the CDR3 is TGTGCCAGCGGGAGGCGACGCACAGATACGCAGTATTTT. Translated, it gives CASGRRRTDTQYF. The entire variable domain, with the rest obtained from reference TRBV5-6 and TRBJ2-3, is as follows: DAGVTQSPTHLIKTRGQQVTLRCSPKSGHDTVSWYQQALGQGPQFIFQYYEEEERQRGNFPDRFSGHQFPNYSSELNVNALLLGDSALYLCASGRRRTDTQYFGPGTRLTVL.

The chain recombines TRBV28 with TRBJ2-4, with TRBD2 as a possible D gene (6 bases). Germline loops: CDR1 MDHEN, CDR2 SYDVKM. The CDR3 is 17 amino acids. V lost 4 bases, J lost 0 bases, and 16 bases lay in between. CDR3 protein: CASSSIAVTVAKNIQYF. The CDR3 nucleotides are TGTGCCAGCAGTTCAATAGCGGTAACTGTAGCCAAAAACATTCAGTACTTC.

CDR3 DNA: TGTGCCACCGCTCCATCCCTACACAATGAGCAGTTCTTC. Protein sequence: CATAPSLHNEQFF. The J gene is TRBJ2-1, the V gene TRBV28, with D unresolved. Per the germline V gene, CDR1 is MDHEN and CDR2 is SYDVKM. The CDR3 length is 13 residues. V lost 10 bases to trimming and J lost 5 bases, with 15 bases between them.

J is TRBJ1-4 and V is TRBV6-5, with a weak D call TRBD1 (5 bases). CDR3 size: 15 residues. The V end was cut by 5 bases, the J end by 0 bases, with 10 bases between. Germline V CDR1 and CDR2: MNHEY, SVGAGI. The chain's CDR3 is CASSPDRATNEKLFF. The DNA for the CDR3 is TGTGCCAGCAGTCCCGACAGAGCAACTAATGAAAAACTGTTTTTT.

The CDR3, as DNA: TGTGCCAGCAGCTTGTTCGGGAGCGGGGAGCTGTTTTTT. It translates to CASSLFGSGELFF. This sequence joins TRBV5-8 and TRBJ2-2; perhaps TRBD2 as D (6 bases). The ends were cut back, 1 base at V and 7 bases at J, with 8 bases in the middle. The CDR3 loop spans 13 amino acids. Germline CDR1 SGHTS, CDR2 YDEGEE.

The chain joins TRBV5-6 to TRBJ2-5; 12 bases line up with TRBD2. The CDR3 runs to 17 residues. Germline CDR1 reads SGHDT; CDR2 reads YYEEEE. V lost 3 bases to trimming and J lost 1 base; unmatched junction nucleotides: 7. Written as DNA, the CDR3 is TGTGCCAGCAGCTCCGTCGGACTAGCGGGGACCCAAGAGACCCAGTACTTC. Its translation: CASSSVGLAGTQETQYF.

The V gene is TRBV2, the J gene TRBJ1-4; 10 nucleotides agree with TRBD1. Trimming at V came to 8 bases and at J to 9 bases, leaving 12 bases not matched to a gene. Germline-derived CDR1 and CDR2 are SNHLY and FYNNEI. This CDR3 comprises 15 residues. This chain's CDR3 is CASLTRDRGPKKLFF. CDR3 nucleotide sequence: TGTGCCAGCCTAACGAGGGACAGGGGCCCAAAAAAACTGTTTTTT.

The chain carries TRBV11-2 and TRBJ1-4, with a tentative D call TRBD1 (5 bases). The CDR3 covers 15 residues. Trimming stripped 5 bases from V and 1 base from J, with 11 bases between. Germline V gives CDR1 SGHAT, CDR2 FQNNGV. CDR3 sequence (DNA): TGTGCCAGCAGCGCAACAGGTTTAACTAATGAAAAACTGTTTTTT. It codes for CASSATGLTNEKLFF.

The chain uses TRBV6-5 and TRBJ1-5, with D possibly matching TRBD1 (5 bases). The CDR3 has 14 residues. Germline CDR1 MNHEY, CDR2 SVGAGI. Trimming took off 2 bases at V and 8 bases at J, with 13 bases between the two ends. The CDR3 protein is CASSYRGGREPQHF. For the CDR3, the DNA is TGTGCCAGCAGTTACCGGGGGGGTAGGGAGCCCCAGCATTTT.

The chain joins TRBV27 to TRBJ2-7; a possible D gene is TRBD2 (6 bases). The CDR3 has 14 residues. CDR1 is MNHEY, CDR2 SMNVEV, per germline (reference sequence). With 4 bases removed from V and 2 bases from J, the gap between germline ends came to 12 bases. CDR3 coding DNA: TGTGCCAGCAGTTCGAGACTAGTAGCCTACGAGCAGTACTTC. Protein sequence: CASSSRLVAYEQYF.

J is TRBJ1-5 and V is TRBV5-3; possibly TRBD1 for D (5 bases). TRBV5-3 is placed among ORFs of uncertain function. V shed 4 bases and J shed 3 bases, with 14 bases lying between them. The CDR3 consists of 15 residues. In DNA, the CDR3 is TGTGCCAGAAGCCCAGGGCAGCCCTACAATCAGCCCCAGCATTTT. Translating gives CARSPGQPYNQPQHF.